This T cell receptor beta chain appears in the sequencing data of a study of a mutant IDH1 vaccine in newly diagnosed glioma. Study information: Males made up approximately 60% and females approximately 38% of treated patients, whose mean age was about 37 years. The therapy given earlier, which was standard therapy, consisted of radiotherapy, temozolomide, or both, and most of the patients received both.

The sample's time point: baseline, week 1 (first vaccination visit). Indicated treatment: pre-vaccination baseline after standard-of-care therapy. Repertoires were generated with immunoSEQ multiplex PCR, while TCRdb's copy carries only in-frame clones and drops some. The table lists roughly 46,000 clones, roughly 88% of them singletons. The receptor comes from a man aged 35 to 55 with glioma. This material consisted of PBMCs, taken from a glioma patient treated with radiotherapy, temozolomide or both.

The CDR3 DNA reads TGCAGTGCTAGGAGCGGCTACGAGCAGTACTTC. Encoded protein: CSARSGYEQYF. This chain links TRBV20-1 with TRBJ2-7, with D maybe TRBD2 (5 bases). Trimming shortened V by 3 bases and J by 3 bases, and 6 bases separated the two germline ends. Germline V gene data show CDR1 as DFQATT and CDR2 as SNEGSKA (reference sequence). CDR3 size: 11 residues.